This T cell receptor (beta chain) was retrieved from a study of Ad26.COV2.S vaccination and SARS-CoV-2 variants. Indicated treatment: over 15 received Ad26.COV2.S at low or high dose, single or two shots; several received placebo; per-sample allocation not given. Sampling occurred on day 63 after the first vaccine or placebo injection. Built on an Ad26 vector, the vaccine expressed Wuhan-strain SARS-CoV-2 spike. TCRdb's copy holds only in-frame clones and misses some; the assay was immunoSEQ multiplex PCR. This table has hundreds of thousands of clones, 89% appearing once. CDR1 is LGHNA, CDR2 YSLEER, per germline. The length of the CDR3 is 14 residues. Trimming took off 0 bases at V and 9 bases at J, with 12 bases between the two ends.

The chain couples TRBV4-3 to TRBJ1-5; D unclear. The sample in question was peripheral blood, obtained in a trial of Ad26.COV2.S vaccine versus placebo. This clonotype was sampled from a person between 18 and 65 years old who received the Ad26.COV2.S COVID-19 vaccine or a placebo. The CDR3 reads CASSQENQSGPQHF. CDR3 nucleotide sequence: TGCGCCAGCAGCCAAGAAAACCAGTCTGGGCCCCAGCATTTT.